A selection of T cell receptor beta chains follows, all from one sample in a study of cytomegalovirus exposure and HLA in healthy donors. Assay: immunoSEQ multiplex PCR; the TCRdb copy retains only in-frame clones and omits some. Its table records just over 150,000 clones. The sequencing sample was made of PBMCs. The receptors shown here come from a man aged 30 to 39 in good health and CMV-seronegative. CDR3s include the opening cysteine and the closing phenylalanine or tryptophan. A D gene is named only where the DNA matches it firmly.

v_call	d_call	j_call	cdr3_nt	cdr3_aa
TRBV4-2	NA	TRBJ2-7	TGTGCCAGCAGCCAAGATCTGGAGGGTCCCTACGAGCAGTACTTC	CASSQDLEGPYEQYF
TRBV6-6	TRBD2	TRBJ2-1	TGTGCCAGCAGTTACGGACTAGCCTACAATGAGCAGTTCTTC	CASSYGLAYNEQFF
TRBV25-1	NA	TRBJ2-5	TGTGCCAGCAGTGCTCAAGGGGGACAAGAGACCCAGTACTTC	CASSAQGGQETQYF
TRBV19	TRBD2	TRBJ2-1	TGTGCCAGTAGTTCTAGCGGGGGTTTTGGTGAGCAGTTCTTC	CASSSSGGFGEQFF
TRBV28	TRBD1	TRBJ2-7	TGTGCCAGCAGTTGGACAGGGGGTCGGAACGAGCAGTACTTC	CASSWTGGRNEQYF
TRBV6-5	NA	TRBJ1-5	TGTGCCAGCAGTGTCTTCCCCAATCAGCCCCAGCATTTT	CASSVFPNQPQHF
TRBV4-1	TRBD1	TRBJ1-2	TGCGCCAGCAGCCTACGGGGGACAGGGAACTATGGCTACACCTTC	CASSLRGTGNYGYTF
TRBV7-2	NA	TRBJ2-3	TGTGCCAGCAGCTTAGATAATACGCAGTATTTT	CASSLDNTQYF
TRBV29-1	TRBD2	TRBJ2-1	TGCAGCGTTGTTCTTCCAGCGGGACGACATGAGCAGTTCTTC	CSVVLPAGRHEQFF
TRBV5-1	NA	TRBJ1-5	TGCGCCAGCAGCTCTGACCCCATCGGGATCAGCAATCAGCCCCAGCATTTT	CASSSDPIGISNQPQHF
TRBV10-1	TRBD2	TRBJ2-3	TGCGCCAGCAGTGATAACGGGAGGCTGTCAGATACGCAGTATTTT	CASSDNGRLSDTQYF
TRBV6-1	TRBD1	TRBJ1-2	TGTGCCAGCAGTGAACAGGGACAGGTCTATGGCTACACCTTC	CASSEQGQVYGYTF
TRBV11-2	NA	TRBJ1-2	TGTGCCAGCAGCTTATATCAGGGTTACGGCTACACCTTC	CASSLYQGYGYTF
TRBV10-3	NA	TRBJ2-7	TGTGCCATCAGTGAAGAAAGGGACACGAGGGAGTACTTC	CAISEERDTREYF
TRBV7-9	TRBD1	TRBJ1-1	TGTGCCAGCAGTACCCCGTACAATGACAGGGGTACTGAAGCTTTCTTT	CASSTPYNDRGTEAFF
TRBV18	TRBD2	TRBJ2-3	TGTGCCAGCTCACCCCTGGGACTAGCGGGCACAGATACGCAGTATTTT	CASSPLGLAGTDTQYF
TRBV19	NA	TRBJ2-1	TGTGCCAGTAGTATTTGGCTCCCCCCGCAAGAGCAGTTCTTC	CASSIWLPPQEQFF
TRBV7-8	TRBD1	TRBJ1-1	TGTGCCAGCAGCTTCGACAGGGGAGGAACTGAAGCTTTCTTT	CASSFDRGGTEAFF
TRBV28	TRBD1	TRBJ2-1	TGTTCACTGACAGGGGACAATGAGCAGTTCTTC	CSLTGDNEQFF
TRBV11-3	NA	TRBJ1-1	TGTGCCAGCGAACTTTTTGCGAACACTGAAGCTTTCTTT	CASELFANTEAFF
TRBV27	NA	TRBJ2-5	TGTGCCATCTTCCAAGAGACCCAGTACTTC	CAIFQETQYF
TRBV18	TRBD1	TRBJ1-2	TGTGCCAGCTCCCCAGGGGGCGAGGGCTATGGCTACACCTTC	CASSPGGEGYGYTF
TRBV7-9	NA	TRBJ1-3	TGTGCCAGCAGTATTTCCAGGGACATCGGAAACACCATATATTTT	CASSISRDIGNTIYF
TRBV5-1	NA	TRBJ2-7	TGCGCCAGCAGCTTTGGTACAGGGAGCTCCTACGAGCAGTACTTC	CASSFGTGSSYEQYF
TRBV5-1	TRBD2	TRBJ2-1	TGCGCCAGCAGCATTGAAGCGGGAGGATCGAACTCCTACAATGAGCAGTTCTTC	CASSIEAGGSNSYNEQFF
TRBV5-4	NA	TRBJ2-2	TGTGCCAGCAGCTTGGGAGTCACCGGGGAGCTGTTTTTT	CASSLGVTGELFF
TRBV14	TRBD2	TRBJ2-1	TGTGCCAGCAGCCTCCATCTAGCGGGAGTAAACTACAATGAGCAGTTCTTC	CASSLHLAGVNYNEQFF
TRBV13	TRBD1	TRBJ2-7	TGTGCCAGCAGTTCAAGGGGGACAGGGGTCTACGAGCAGTACTTC	CASSSRGTGVYEQYF
TRBV7-9	NA	TRBJ1-2	TGTGCCAGCAGCCCTCCAGGGGAAAACTATGGCTACACCTTC	CASSPPGENYGYTF
TRBV11-1	NA	TRBJ2-7	TGTGCCAGCAGCTCGGGACACCGCTACCCTTCCTACGAGCAGTACTTC	CASSSGHRYPSYEQYF
TRBV7-6	TRBD1	TRBJ1-2	TGTGCCAGCAGCTTAGAGGGACAGGGGGCGAGTGGCTACACCTTC	CASSLEGQGASGYTF
TRBV7-9	NA	TRBJ1-1	TGTGCCAGCAGCCGCGAGGGGGAAGGAGCTTTCTTT	CASSREGEGAFF
TRBV7-9	NA	TRBJ2-7	TGTGCCAGCAGCGAAACCCCTCCTGGGCCGCGCAACGAGCAGTACTTC	CASSETPPGPRNEQYF
TRBV15	TRBD1	TRBJ1-2	TGTGCCACCAGCAGAGATTGGGGGACAGGGAATGGCTACACCTTC	CATSRDWGTGNGYTF
TRBV9	TRBD1	TRBJ2-1	TGTGCCAGCAGCGGTACAGGGGCCAATGAGCAGTTCTTC	CASSGTGANEQFF
TRBV2	NA	TRBJ2-1	TGTGCCAGCAGTGAAAAGGGAGGCAGATACAATGAGCAGTTCTTC	CASSEKGGRYNEQFF
TRBV18	TRBD1	TRBJ2-3	TGTGCCAGCTCACCACCGAGAAACAGGGGGGTAGCAGATACGCAGTATTTT	CASSPPRNRGVADTQYF
TRBV5-1	TRBD1	TRBJ1-2	TGCGCCAGCAGCGAGACAGGGAGAGGTGGCGGCTACACCTTC	CASSETGRGGGYTF
TRBV4-2	TRBD2	TRBJ2-7	TGTGCCAGCAGCCAAGTAGCGGGAGGGGGTGAGCAGTACTTC	CASSQVAGGGEQYF
TRBV7-3	TRBD1	TRBJ2-5	TGTGCCAGCAGCCCCGGGACAGGGGCTCCGGAGACCCAGTACTTC	CASSPGTGAPETQYF
TRBV6-1	NA	TRBJ1-4	TGTGCCAGCAGTGAATCTACCCTAGGCCTTACTGAAAAACTGTTTTTT	CASSESTLGLTEKLFF
TRBV6-4	TRBD1	TRBJ2-7	TGTGCCAGCACCGGGCGGACAGGGCCTCGGAACGAGCAGTACTTC	CASTGRTGPRNEQYF
TRBV29-1	NA	TRBJ2-7	TGCAGCGTTGAAGGACAGGCCTACGAGCAGTACTTC	CSVEGQAYEQYF
TRBV30	NA	TRBJ2-7	TGTGCCTGGAGCGTGACAGCCTACGAGCAGTACTTC	CAWSVTAYEQYF
TRBV19	NA	TRBJ1-6	TGTGCCAGTAGTATATGGGGCCCAAGCGATTCACCCCTCCACTTT	CASSIWGPSDSPLHF